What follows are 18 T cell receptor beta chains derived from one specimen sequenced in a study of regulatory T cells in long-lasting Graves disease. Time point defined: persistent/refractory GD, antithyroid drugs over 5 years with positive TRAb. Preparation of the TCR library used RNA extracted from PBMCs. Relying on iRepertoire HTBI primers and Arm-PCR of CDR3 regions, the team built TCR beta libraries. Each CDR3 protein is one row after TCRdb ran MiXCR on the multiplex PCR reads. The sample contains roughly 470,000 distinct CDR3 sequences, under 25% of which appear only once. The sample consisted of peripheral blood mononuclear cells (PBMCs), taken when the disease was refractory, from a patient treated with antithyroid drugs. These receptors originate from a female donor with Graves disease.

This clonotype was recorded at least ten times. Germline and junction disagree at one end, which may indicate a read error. Here the CDR3 reads CASREDRLGYSPLHF. CDR3 bases: TGTGCCAGCAGGGAAGACAGGTTGGGATATTCACCCCTCCACTTT. The chain combines TRBV6-1 with TRBJ1-6; weak D call: TRBD1 (6 bases). Looked up from germline, CDR1 is MNHNS and CDR2 is SASEGT. There are 15 residues in the CDR3.

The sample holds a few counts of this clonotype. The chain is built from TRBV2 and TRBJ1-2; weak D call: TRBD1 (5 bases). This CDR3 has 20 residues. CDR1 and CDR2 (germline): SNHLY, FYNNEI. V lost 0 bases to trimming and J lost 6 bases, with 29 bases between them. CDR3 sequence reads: CASSEAIRGPETVNFDGYTF. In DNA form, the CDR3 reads TGTGCCAGCAGTGAAGCTATAAGAGGTCCGGAGACAGTCAATTTCGATGGCTACACCTTC.

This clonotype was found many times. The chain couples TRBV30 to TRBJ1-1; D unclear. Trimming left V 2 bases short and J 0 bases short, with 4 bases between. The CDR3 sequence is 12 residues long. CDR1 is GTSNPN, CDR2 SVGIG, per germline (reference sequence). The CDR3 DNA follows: TGTGCCTGGAGTCCCCTGAACACTGAAGCTTTCTTT. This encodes CAWSPLNTEAFF.

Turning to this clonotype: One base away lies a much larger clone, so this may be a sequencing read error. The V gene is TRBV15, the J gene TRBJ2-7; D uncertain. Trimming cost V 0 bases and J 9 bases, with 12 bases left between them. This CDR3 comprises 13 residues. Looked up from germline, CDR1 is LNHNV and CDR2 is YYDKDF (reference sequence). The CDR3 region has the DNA TGTGCCACCAGCAGAGATCTGGGCGGCGGGCAGTACTTC. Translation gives CATSRDLGGGQYF.

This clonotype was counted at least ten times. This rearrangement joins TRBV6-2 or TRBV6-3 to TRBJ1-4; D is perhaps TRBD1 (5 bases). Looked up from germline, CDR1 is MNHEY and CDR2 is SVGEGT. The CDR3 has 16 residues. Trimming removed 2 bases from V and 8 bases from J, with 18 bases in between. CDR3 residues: CASSYLPGTGEEKLFF. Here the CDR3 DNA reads TGTGCCAGCAGTTACCTTCCCGGGACGGGCGAGGAAAAACTGTTTTTT.

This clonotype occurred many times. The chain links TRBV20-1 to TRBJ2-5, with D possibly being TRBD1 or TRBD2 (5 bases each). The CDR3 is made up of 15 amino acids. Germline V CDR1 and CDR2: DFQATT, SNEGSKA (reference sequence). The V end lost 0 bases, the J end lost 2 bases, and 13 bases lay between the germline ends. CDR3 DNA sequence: TGCAGTGCTAGAGATGAGGGACGGAATCAAGAGACCCAGTACTTC. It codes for CSARDEGRNQETQYF.

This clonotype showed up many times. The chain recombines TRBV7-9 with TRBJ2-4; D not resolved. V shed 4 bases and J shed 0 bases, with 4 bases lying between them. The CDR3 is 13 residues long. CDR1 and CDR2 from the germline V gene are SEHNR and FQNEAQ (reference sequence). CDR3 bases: TGTGCCAGCAGCTCTAAAGCCAAAAACATTCAGTACTTC. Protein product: CASSSKAKNIQYF.

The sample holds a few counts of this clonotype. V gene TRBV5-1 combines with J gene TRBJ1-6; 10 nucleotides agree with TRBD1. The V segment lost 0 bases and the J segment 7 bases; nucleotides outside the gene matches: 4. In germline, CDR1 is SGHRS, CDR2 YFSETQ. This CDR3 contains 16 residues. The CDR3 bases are TGCGCCAGCAGCTTGGCCGGGACAGGGGTGAATTCACCCCTCCACTTT. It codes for CASSLAGTGVNSPLHF.

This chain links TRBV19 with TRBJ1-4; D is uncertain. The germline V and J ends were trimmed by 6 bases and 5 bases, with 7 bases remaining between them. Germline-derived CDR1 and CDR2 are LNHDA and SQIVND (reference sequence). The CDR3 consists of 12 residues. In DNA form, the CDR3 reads TGTGCCAGTAGCTTCAGAAATGAAAAACTGTTTTTT. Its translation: CASSFRNEKLFF.

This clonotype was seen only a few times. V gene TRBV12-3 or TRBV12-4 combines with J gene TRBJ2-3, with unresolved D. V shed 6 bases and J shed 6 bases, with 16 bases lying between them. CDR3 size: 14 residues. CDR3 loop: CASSFINSPDTQYF. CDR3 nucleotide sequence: TGTGCCAGCAGCTTCATAAACTCGCCCGATACGCAGTATTTT.

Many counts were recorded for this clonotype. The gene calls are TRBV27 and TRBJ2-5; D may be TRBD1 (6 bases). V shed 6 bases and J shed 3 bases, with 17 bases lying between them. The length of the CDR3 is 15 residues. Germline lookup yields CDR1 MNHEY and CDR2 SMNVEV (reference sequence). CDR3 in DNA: TGTGCCAGCAGCCCACAGGGCTGGGGAAAAGAGACCCAGTACTTC. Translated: CASSPQGWGKETQYF.

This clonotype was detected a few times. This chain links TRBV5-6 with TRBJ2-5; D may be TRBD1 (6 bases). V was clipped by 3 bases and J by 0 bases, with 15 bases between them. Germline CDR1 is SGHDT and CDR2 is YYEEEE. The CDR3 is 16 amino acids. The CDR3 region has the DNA TGTGCCAGCAGCTGGACCGGACAGTTACACCAAGAGACCCAGTACTTC. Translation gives CASSWTGQLHQETQYF.

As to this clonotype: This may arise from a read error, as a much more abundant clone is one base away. In DNA, the CDR3 is TGTGCCAGCAGTTCTGTCCGACAGGGGGCTGGGAGTACTGGAGCTTTCTTT. Its translation: CASSSVRQGAGSTGAFF. The rearrangement links TRBV6-5 to TRBJ1-1; 10 bases are a match to TRBD1. The CDR3 has 17 amino acids. Germline loops: CDR1 MNHEY, CDR2 SVGAGI.

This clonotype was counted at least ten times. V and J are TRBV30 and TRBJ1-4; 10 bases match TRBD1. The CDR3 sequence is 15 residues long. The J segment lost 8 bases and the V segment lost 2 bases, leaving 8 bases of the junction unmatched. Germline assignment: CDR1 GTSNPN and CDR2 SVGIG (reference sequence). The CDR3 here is CAWSLFGQGGEKLFF. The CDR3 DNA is TGTGCCTGGAGTCTATTTGGACAGGGGGGGGAAAAACTGTTTTTT.

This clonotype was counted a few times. The CDR3, as DNA: TGTGCCACCAGTGATTTGAAGCGGTCCTACAATGAGCAGTTCTTC. Its protein product is CATSDLKRSYNEQFF. The chain combines TRBV24-1 with TRBJ2-1; the D gene is possibly TRBD2 (5 bases). Per the germline V gene, CDR1 is KGHDR and CDR2 is SFDVKD. The CDR3 runs 15 residues. V lost 0 bases and J lost 1, with 6 bases in between.

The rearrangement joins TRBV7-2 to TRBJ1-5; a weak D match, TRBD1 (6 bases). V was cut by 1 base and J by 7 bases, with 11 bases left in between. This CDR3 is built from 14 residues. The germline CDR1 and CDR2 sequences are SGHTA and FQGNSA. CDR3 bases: TGTGCCAGCAGCTTAGAGGCAGGGGCCCAGCCCCAGCATTTT. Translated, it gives CASSLEAGAQPQHF.

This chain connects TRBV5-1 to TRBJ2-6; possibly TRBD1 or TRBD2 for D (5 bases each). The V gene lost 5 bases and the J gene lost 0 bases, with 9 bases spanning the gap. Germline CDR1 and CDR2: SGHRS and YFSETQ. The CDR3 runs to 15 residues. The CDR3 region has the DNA TGCGCCAGCAGACGGGACGTCTCTGGGGCCAACGTCCTGACTTTC. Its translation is CASRRDVSGANVLTF. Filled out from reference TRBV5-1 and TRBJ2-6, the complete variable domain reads KAGVTQTPRYLIKTRGQQVTLSCSPISGHRSVSWYQQTPGQGLQFLFEYFSETQRNKGNFPGRFSGRQFSNSRSEMNVSTLELGDSALYLCASRRDVSGANVLTFGAGSRLTVL.

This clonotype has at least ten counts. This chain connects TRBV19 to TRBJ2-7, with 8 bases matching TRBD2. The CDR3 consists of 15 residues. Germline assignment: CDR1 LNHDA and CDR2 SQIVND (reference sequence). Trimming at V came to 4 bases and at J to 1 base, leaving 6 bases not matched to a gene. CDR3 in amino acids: CASSTGSGASYEQYF. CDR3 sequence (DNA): TGTGCCAGTAGTACCGGTAGCGGGGCGTCCTACGAGCAGTACTTC.